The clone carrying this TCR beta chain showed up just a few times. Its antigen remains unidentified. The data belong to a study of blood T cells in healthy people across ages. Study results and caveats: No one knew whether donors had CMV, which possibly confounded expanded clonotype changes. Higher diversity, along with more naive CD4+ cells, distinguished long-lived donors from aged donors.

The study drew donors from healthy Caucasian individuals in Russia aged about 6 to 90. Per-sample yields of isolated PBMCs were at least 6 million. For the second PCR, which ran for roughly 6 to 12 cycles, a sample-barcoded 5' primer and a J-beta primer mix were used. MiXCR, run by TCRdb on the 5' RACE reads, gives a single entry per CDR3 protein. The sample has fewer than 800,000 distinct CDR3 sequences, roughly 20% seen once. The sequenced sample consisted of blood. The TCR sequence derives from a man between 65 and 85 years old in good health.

The DNA for the CDR3 is TGTGCCAGCAGTGGGTCAGTGGCGGGAGGGTCAGATACGCAGTATTTT. Its protein is CASSGSVAGGSDTQYF. The chain combines TRBV2 with TRBJ2-3; 9 bases align to TRBD2. CDR1 is SNHLY and CDR2 is FYNNEI in the germline V gene. The CDR3 is 16 residues long. With 4 bases clipped from V and 4 bases from J, the junction kept 9 bases outside the gene matches.